A few counts support the clone carrying this TCR beta chain. The data belong to a study of blood T cell repertoires in COVID-19. Study-wide background: Acute and convalescent COVID-19 samples came from the United States, Italy and Spain. T cells, B-cell-depleted T cells, or PBMCs provided the cDNA or gDNA that served as material.

The method was immunoSEQ multiplex PCR; TCRdb's version includes in-frame clones alone and lacks a portion of them. The sample carries about 170,000 clones, around 74% recorded once. The receptor was derived from a woman of 80 years or more with acute or convalescent COVID-19. Sequencing was performed on peripheral blood.

CDR3 coding DNA: TGCAGCGTTGAATTAGGGAATAGCGTCCACGAGCAGTACTTC. Translating it yields CSVELGNSVHEQYF. This chain connects TRBV29-1 to TRBJ2-7; D is possibly TRBD2 (5 bases). Germline loops: CDR1 SQVTM, CDR2 ANQGSEA. The CDR3 extends over 14 amino acids. The V end lost 2 bases, the J end lost 5 bases, and 16 bases lay between the germline ends.